The source of this T cell receptor beta chain is a study of shared clonotypes between healthy human individuals. Overall study context: CD8 memory received one plate per donor, CD8 naive two, CD4 memory three and CD4 naive three.

Splitting the CD4+ cells yielded a CD45RA+ naive subset and a CD45RA-negative memory subset. This table comes from immunoSEQ multiplex PCR, and its TCRdb copy is limited to in-frame clones, with some not included. The sample has 2.3 million or so clones, approximately 95% seen once. The CDR3 totals 14 residues. Looked up from germline, CDR1 is SGDLS and CDR2 is YYNGEE. V was pared by 3 bases and J by 6 bases, with 5 bases of the junction left unmatched. This chain links TRBV9 with TRBJ2-2, with 7 bases lining up with TRBD1. The sample taken for sequencing was naive CD4+ T cells from PBMCs. Sample subset: CD45RA+ positively selected. The sequence was obtained from a man younger than 30 in good health. Some clones in this sample may be carry-over from other donors' samples. The chain's CDR3 is CASSDRQGPGELFF. The CDR3 DNA follows: TGTGCCAGCAGCGACCGACAGGGTCCCGGGGAGCTGTTTTTT.